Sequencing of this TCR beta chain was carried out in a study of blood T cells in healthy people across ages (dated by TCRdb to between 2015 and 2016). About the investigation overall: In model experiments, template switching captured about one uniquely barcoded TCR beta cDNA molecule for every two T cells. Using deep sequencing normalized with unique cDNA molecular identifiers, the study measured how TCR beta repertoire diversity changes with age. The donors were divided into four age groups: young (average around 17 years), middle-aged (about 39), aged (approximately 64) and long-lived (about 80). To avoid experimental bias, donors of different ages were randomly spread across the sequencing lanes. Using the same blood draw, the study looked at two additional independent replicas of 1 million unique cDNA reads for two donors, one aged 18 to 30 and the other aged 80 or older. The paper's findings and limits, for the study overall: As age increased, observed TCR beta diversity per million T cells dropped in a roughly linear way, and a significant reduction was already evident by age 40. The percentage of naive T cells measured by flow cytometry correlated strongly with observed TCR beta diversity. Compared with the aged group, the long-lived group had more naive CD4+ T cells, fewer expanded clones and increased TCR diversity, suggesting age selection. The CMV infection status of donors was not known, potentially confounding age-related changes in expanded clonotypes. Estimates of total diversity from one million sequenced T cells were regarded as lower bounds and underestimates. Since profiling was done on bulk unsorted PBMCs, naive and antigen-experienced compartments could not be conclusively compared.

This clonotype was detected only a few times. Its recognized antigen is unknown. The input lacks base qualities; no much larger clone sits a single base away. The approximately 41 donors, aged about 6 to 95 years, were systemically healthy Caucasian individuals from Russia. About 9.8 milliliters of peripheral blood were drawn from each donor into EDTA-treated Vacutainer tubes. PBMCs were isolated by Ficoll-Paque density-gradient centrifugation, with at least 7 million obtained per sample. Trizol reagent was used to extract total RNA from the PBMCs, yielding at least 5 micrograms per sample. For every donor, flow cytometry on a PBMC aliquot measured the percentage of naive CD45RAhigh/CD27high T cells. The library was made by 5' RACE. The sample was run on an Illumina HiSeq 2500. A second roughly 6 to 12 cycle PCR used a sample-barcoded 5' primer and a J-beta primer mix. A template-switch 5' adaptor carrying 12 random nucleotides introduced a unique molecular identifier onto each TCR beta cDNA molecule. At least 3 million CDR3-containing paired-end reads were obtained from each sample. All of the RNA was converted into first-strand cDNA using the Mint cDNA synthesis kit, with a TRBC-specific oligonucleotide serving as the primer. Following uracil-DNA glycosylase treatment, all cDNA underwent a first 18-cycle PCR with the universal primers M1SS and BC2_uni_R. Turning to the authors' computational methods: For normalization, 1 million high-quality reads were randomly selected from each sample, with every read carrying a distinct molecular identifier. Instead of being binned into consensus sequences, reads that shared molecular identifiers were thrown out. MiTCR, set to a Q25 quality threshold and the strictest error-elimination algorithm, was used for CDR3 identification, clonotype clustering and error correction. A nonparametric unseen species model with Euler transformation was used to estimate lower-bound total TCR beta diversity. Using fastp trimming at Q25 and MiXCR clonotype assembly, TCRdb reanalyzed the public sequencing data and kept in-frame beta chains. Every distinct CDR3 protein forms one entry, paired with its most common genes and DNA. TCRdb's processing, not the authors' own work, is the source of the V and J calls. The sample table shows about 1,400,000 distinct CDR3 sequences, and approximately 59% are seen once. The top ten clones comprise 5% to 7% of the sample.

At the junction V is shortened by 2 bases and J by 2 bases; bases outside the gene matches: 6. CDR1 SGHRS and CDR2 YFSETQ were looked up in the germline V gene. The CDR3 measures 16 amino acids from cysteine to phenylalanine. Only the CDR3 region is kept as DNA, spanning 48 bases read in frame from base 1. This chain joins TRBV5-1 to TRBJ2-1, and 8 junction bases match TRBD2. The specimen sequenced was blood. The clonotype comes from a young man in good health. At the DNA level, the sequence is TGCGCCAGCAGCTTAGTGACTAGCGCAACCTACAATGAGCAGTTCTTC. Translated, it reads CASSLVTSATYNEQFF. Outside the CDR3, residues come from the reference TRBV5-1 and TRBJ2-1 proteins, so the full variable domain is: KAGVTQTPRYLIKTRGQQVTLSCSPISGHRSVSWYQQTPGQGLQFLFEYFSETQRNKGNFPGRFSGRQFSNSRSEMNVSTLELGDSALYLCASSLVTSATYNEQFFGPGTRLTVL.